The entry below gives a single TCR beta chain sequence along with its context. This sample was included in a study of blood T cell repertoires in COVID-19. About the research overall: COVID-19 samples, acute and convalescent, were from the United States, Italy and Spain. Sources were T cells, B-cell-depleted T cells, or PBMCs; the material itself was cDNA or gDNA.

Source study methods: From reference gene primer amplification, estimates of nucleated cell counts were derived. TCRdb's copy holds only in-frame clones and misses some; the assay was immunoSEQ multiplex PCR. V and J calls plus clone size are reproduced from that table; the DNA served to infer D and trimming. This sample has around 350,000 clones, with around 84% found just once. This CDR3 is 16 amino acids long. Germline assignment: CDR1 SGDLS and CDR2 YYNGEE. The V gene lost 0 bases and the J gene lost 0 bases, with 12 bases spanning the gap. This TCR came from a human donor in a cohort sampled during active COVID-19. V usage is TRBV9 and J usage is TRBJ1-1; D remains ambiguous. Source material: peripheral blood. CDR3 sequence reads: CASSVDANLMNTEAFF. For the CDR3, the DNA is TGTGCCAGCAGCGTAGATGCAAACTTAATGAACACTGAAGCTTTCTTT.